This TCR beta chain was found in a study of siplizumab effects on memory and regulatory T cells. Study-wide results and caveats: Mean Treg-derived proportions of mappable alloreactive CD4+ clones were approximately 69% for siplizumab and roughly 30% for controls. Sequences that were alloreactive and traceable to unstimulated CD4+ memory cells were significantly reduced by siplizumab.

V dropped 5 bases and J dropped 8 bases, with 15 bases sitting between them. The CDR3 runs 13 residues. Germline V gene sequence: CDR1 LNHDA, CDR2 SQIVND (reference sequence). Clones were read by immunoSEQ multiplex PCR, and TCRdb kept only the in-frame ones, dropping some. The table includes some 97,000 clones, 94% detected once. This clone was seen only a few times. No antigen is known for it. The clonotype comes from a human donor in good health. The sample comprised non-Treg CD4+ T cells sorted from blood. The genes are TRBV19 and TRBJ1-1; TRBD1 might be the D (5 bases). Written as DNA, the CDR3 is TGTGCCAGTAGTTCTCGGGAGGGGCGAGAAGCTTTCTTT. Translated, it gives CASSSREGREAFF. Supplemented by reference TRBV19 and TRBJ1-1, the full variable domain reads DGGITQSPKYLFRKEGQNVTLSCEQNLNHDAMYWYRQDPGQGLRLIYYSQIVNDFQKGDIAEGYSVSREKKESFPLTVTSAQKNPTAFYLCASSSREGREAFFGQGTRLTVV.